This T cell receptor (beta chain) appears in the sequencing data of a study of CD4+ T cells in melanoma. Study-wide points: Diverse differentiation states were reported for melanoma neoantigen-specific CD4+ T cells.

Germline assignment: CDR1 LNHDA and CDR2 SQIVND (reference sequence). The CDR3 loop spans 14 amino acids. V lost 4 bases and J 5 bases, leaving 14 bases between the germline ends. Sequencing used immunoSEQ multiplex PCR; TCRdb keeps in-frame clones, though not all of them. The sample contains 9,000 to 10,000 clones, around 72% of which appear only once. For this clone: Its antigen is as yet unknown.

This clonotype was sampled from a human donor with melanoma. The rearrangement links TRBV19 to TRBJ1-2, with a weak D call TRBD1 (6 bases). The material sequenced was tumor tissue. Here the CDR3 reads CASSKRGRAYGYTF. The CDR3 bases are TGTGCCAGTAGTAAGCGGGGGCGAGCATATGGCTACACCTTC.